These T cell receptor beta chains were read from a single sample in a study of blood T cell repertoires in COVID-19. Sequencing used immunoSEQ multiplex PCR; TCRdb keeps in-frame clones, though not all of them. The sample consists of about 270,000 clones, approximately 91% of them appearing once. The material sequenced was PBMCs or T cells enriched from blood (not recorded which). All receptors come from a woman aged 40-49 years with acute COVID-19. CDR3s include the opening cysteine and the closing phenylalanine or tryptophan. The D gene is left open where the match is weak. Expanded clones get a size class; other rows say once, few or many, or leave the size out.

>15|TRBV5-1|NA|NA|TRBJ1-6
CASSLEVATNSPLHF
TGCGCCAGCAGCTTGGAGGTAGCAACTAATTCACCCCTCCACTTT
>14|TRBV24-1|NA|NA|TRBJ2-2
CATSAAGNTGELFF
TGTGCCACCAGTGCAGCGGGTAACACCGGGGAGCTGTTTTTT
>19|TRBV4-1|NA|TRBD1|TRBJ1-3
CASSQDRSGQGGSGNTIYF
TGCGCCAGCAGCCAAGATAGGTCGGGTCAGGGGGGCTCTGGAAACACCATATATTTT
>12|TRBV28|NA|NA|TRBJ1-5
CASDRGNQPQHF
TGTGCCAGCGATCGGGGGAATCAGCCCCAGCATTTT
>16|TRBV13|NA|TRBD1|TRBJ1-1
CASSPRTGKVGAEAFF
TGTGCCAGCAGCCCCAGGACAGGGAAAGTTGGGGCTGAAGCTTTCTTT
>12|TRBV2|NA|TRBD2|TRBJ2-7
CASNRGTSEQYF
TGTGCCAGCAACCGAGGGACTAGCGAGCAGTACTTC
>12|TRBV7-3|NA|TRBD2|TRBJ2-1
CASSFSGGAQFF
TGTGCCAGCAGCTTCAGCGGGGGTGCGCAGTTCTTC
>12|TRBV29-1|NA|NA|TRBJ1-2
CSSAGGNYGYTF
TGCAGCTCCGCGGGAGGGAACTATGGCTACACCTTC
>16|TRBV7-2|NA|NA|TRBJ1-1
CASSLAHVREGTEAFF
TGTGCCAGCAGCTTAGCGCACGTCAGGGAAGGCACTGAAGCTTTCTTT
>15|TRBV28|NA|TRBD1|TRBJ1-2
CASSSTPGQDYGYTF
TGTGCCAGCAGTTCTACGCCGGGACAGGACTATGGCTACACCTTC
>11|TRBV12-3/TRBV12-4|NA|NA|TRBJ2-1
CASSAGPEQFF
TGTGCCAGCAGCGCGGGGCCTGAGCAGTTCTTC
>14|TRBV7-9|NA|NA|TRBJ1-1
CASRGGGWDTEAFF
TGTGCCAGCAGGGGCGGAGGTTGGGACACTGAAGCTTTCTTT
>13|TRBV10-3|NA|NA|TRBJ2-7
CAIREGLVSEQYF
TGTGCCATCAGAGAGGGCCTAGTCTCAGAGCAGTACTTC
>14|TRBV12-5|NA|TRBD1|TRBJ2-7
CASAVGQGAYEQYF
TGTGCTAGTGCCGTGGGACAGGGGGCCTACGAGCAGTACTTC
>14|TRBV28|few|NA|TRBJ2-5
CASHRQGGRETQYF
TGTGCCAGCCACCGGCAGGGGGGTAGGGAGACCCAGTACTTC
>15|TRBV6-2/TRBV6-3|NA|NA|TRBJ2-2
CASSYPRGNTGELFF
TGTGCCAGCAGTTACCCACGGGGGAACACCGGGGAGCTGTTTTTT
>15|TRBV6-5|once|NA|TRBJ2-2
CASSYAQGDSGELFF
TGTGCCAGCAGTTACGCGCAGGGTGATTCCGGGGAGCTGTTTTTT
>13|TRBV29-1|NA|NA|TRBJ1-5
CSAQRGSNQPQHF
TGCAGCGCCCAAAGGGGAAGCAATCAGCCCCAGCATTTT